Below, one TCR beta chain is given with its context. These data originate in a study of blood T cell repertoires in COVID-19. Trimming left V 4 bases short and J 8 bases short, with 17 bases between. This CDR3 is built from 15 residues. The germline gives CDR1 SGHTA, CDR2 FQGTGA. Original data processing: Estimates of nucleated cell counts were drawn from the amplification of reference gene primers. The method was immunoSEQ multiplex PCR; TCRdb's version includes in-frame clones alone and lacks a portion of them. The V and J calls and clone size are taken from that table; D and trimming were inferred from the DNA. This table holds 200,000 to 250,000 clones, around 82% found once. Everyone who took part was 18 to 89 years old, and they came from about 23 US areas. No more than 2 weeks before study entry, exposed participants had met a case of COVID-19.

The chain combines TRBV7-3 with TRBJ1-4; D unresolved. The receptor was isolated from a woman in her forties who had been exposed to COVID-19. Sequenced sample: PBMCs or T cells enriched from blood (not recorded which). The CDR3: CASSSGPGSGEKLFF. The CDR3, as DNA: TGTGCCAGCAGCTCCGGACCCGGTTCGGGGGAAAAACTGTTTTTT.